The 4 T cell receptor beta chains given below trace back to one sample, sequenced in a study of CD8 T cells in ankylosing spondylitis. Notes on the study in general: One TCR beta motif, made up of about 8 highly homologous variants, appeared characteristic of ankylosing spondylitis blood.

These TCRs' antigens remain unknown. TCRdb re-analysed the 5' RACE reads in MiXCR, keeping a single row per CDR3 protein. Among approximately 550,000 distinct CDR3 sequences listed, roughly 13% were seen once. Sequencing was performed on blood, either unsorted or a sorted T cell fraction (not recorded which). All receptors come from a male donor with ankylosing spondylitis.

This chain uses TRBV15 with TRBJ1-1; D is unclear. The CDR3 extends over 15 amino acids. V lost 0 bases to trimming and J lost 5 bases, with 13 bases between them. The germline V gene has CDR1 LNHNV and CDR2 YYDKDF (reference sequence). The CDR3 spells CATSRDRVALTEAFF. The CDR3 DNA reads as TGTGCCACCAGCAGAGATCGCGTAGCTCTTACTGAAGCTTTCTTT.

This clonotype has only a few counts. J is TRBJ2-1 and V is TRBV2; TRBD2 is a possible D gene (5 bases). The CDR3 contains 15 residues. Germline V lookup: CDR1 SNHLY, CDR2 FYNNEI. V gave up 4 bases and J gave up 2 bases, with 12 bases separating them. This CDR3 is CASSVATSTYNEQFF. The CDR3 nucleotides read TGTGCCAGCAGTGTAGCAACTAGTACCTACAATGAGCAGTTCTTC. Drawing the rest from reference TRBV2 and TRBJ2-1, the complete variable domain is EPEVTQTPSHQVTQMGQEVILRCVPISNHLYFYWYRQILGQKVEFLVSFYNNEISEKSEIFDDQFSVERPDGSNFTLKIRSTKLEDSAMYFCASSVATSTYNEQFFGPGTRLTVL.

J is TRBJ1-2 and V is TRBV30, with 7 bases fitting TRBD1. The CDR3 consists of 12 residues. V gave up 4 bases and J gave up 3 bases; unmatched junction bases: 2. Germline-derived CDR1 and CDR2 are GTSNPN and SVGIG (reference sequence). CDR3 nucleotide sequence: TGTGCCTGGACAGGGGGAGACTATGGCTACACCTTC. This sequence encodes CAWTGGDYGYTF.

The chain combines TRBV24-1 with TRBJ2-1; TRBD2 matches 12 bases. Germline V CDR1 and CDR2: KGHDR, SFDVKD. The ends lost 5 bases at V and 0 bases at J; junction bases unmatched: 4. This CDR3 has 17 residues. The CDR3 DNA reads TGTGCCACCAGTGCTCTGACTAGCGGGAGCTCCTACAATGAGCAGTTCTTC. Protein sequence: CATSALTSGSSYNEQFF.